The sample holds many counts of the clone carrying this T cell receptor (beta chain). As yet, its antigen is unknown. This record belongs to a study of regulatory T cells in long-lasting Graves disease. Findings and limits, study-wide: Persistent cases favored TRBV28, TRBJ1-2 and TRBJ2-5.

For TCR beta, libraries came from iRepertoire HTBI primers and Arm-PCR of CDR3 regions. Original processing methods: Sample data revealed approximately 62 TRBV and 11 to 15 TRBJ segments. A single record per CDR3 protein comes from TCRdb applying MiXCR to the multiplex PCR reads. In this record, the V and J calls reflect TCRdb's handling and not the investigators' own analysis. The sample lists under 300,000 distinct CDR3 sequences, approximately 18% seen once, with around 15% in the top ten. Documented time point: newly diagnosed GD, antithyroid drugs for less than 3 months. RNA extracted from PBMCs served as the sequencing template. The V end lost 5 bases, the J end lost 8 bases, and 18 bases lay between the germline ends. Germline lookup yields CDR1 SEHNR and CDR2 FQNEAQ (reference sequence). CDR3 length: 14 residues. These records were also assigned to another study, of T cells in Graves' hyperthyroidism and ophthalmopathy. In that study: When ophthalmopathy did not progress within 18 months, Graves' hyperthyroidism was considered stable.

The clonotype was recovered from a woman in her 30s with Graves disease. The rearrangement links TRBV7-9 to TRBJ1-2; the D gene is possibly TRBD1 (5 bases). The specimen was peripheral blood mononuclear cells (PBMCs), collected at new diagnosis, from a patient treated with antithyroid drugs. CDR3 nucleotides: TGTGCCAGCAGCCTAGAGTGGGGGTTAAGCGGCTACACCTTC. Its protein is CASSLEWGLSGYTF.